The clone carrying this T cell receptor beta chain was seen a handful of times. Its specificity is unknown. TCRdb's copy holds only in-frame clones and misses some; the assay was immunoSEQ multiplex PCR. Of fewer than 3,500 clones in the sample, approximately 24% were seen once. The sample originates from a study of T cells in localized non-small cell lung cancer. Whole-study results and caveats: Median detection of top 100 tumor clones in adjacent lung was around 59 clones. It was uninvolved adjacent lung that showed the highest T cell clonality, exceeding tumor. Since sequencing was restricted to only one region of the tumor, intratumor heterogeneity remains a possibility.

Germline CDR1 reads SGHRS; CDR2 reads YFSETQ. This CDR3 comprises 15 residues. V lost 1 base and J lost 1, with 11 bases in between. The sequencing used lung tumor tissue, collected before any cancer treatment. This chain joins TRBV5-1 and TRBJ1-2; D gene uncertain. The origin of this receptor is a man aged 40 to 70 with stage I lung adenocarcinoma. CDR3 loop: CASSLRTDDNYGYTF. CDR3 nucleotide sequence: TGCGCCAGCAGCTTGCGAACGGACGATAACTATGGCTACACCTTC.